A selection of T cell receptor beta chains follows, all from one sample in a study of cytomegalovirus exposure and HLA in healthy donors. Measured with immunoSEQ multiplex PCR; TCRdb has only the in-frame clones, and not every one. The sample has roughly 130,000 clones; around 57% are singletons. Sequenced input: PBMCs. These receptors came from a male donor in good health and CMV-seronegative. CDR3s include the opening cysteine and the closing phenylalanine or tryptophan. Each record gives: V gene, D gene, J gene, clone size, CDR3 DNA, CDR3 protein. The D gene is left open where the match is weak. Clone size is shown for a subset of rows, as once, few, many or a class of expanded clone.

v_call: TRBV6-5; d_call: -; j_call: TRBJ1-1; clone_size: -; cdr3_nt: TGTGCCAGCAGTTACTCTGGGCTGGGCTCTGAAGCTTTCTTT; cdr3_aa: CASSYSGLGSEAFF
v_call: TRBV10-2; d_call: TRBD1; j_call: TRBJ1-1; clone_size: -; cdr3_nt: TGCGCCAGCAGTGAACCCCGGACAGGGTTCATGAACACTGAAGCTTTCTTT; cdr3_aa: CASSEPRTGFMNTEAFF
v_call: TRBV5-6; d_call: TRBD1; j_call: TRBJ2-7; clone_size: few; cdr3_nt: TGTGCCAGCAGAGGGATGACAGGGGGCTACGAGCAGTACTTC; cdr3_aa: CASRGMTGGYEQYF
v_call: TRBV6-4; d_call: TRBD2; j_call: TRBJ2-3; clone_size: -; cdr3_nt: TGTGCCAGCAGTAAAGGGACTAGCGGGGGGTCAGATACGCAGTATTTT; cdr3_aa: CASSKGTSGGSDTQYF
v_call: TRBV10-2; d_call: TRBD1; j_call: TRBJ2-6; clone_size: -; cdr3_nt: TGCGCCAGCAGTTCGGGACAGGCGACCTCTGGGGCCAACGTCCTGACTTTC; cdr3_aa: CASSSGQATSGANVLTF
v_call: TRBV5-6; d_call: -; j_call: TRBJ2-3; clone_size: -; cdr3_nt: TGTGCCAGCAGCTTAACTAGCACAGATACGCAGTATTTT; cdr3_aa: CASSLTSTDTQYF
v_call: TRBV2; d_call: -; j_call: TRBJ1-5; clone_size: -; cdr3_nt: TGTGCCAGCAGTGCTGATCGAGGGCGCAATCAGCCCCAGCATTTT; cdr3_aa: CASSADRGRNQPQHF
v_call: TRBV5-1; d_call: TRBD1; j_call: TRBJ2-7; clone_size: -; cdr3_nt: TGCGCCAGCAGCTTACAGGGGACCTACGAGCAGTACTTC; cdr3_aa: CASSLQGTYEQYF
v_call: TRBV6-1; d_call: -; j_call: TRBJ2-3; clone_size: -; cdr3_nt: TGTGCCAGCAGTGTTCGCTCCCCAGTGACTAGCACAGATACGCAGTATTTT; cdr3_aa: CASSVRSPVTSTDTQYF
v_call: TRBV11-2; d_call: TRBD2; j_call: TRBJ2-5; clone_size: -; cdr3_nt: TGTGCCAGCAGGTCACTTCGGGGGGTCCAAGAGACCCAGTACTTC; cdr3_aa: CASRSLRGVQETQYF
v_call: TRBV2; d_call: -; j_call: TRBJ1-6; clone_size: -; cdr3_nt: TGTGCCAGCACTCTGGGACTGCAGAATAATTCACCCCTCCACTTT; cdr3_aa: CASTLGLQNNSPLHF
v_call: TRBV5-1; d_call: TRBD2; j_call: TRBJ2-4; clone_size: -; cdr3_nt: TGCGCCAGCAGCCCCGGACTAGCCATGGGAAATATCGCCAAAAACATTCAGTACTTC; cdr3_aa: CASSPGLAMGNIAKNIQYF
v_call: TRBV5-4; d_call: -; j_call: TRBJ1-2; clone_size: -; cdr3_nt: TGTGCCAGCAGCTTGTTCACGACAGCGCCCTATGGCTACACCTTC; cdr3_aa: CASSLFTTAPYGYTF
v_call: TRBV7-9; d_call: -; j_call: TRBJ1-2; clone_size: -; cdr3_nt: TGTGCCAGCAGCTTAGAGGAGGCTAACTATGGCTACACCTTC; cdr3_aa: CASSLEEANYGYTF
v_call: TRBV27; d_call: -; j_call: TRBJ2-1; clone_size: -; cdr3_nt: TGTGCCAGCAGTTTTCTCGGGACTGCCAGATACAATGAGCAGTTCTTC; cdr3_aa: CASSFLGTARYNEQFF
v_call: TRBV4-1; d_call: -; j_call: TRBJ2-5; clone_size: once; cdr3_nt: TGCGCCAGCAGCCCAGGGGCTGGGGAGACCCAGTACTTC; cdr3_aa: CASSPGAGETQYF
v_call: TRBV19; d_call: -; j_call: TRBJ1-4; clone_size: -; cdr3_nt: TGTGCCAGTAGCCCCAGGGGAGGGAGCCGCCAAAAACTGTTTTTT; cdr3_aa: CASSPRGGSRQKLFF
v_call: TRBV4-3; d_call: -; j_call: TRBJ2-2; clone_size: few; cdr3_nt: TGCGCCAGCAGCCAAGGCTACCTGAACACCGGGGAGCTGTTCTTT; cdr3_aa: CASSQGYLNTGELFF
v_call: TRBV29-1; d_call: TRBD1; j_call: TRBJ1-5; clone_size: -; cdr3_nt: TGCAGCGTTGGAGAGGGGGCAGGACAGCCCCAGCATTTT; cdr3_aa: CSVGEGAGQPQHF
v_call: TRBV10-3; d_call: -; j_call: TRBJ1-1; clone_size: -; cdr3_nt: TGTGCCATCAGTGAGTCGCAGGGGTCGAACACTGAAGCTTTCTTT; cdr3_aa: CAISESQGSNTEAFF
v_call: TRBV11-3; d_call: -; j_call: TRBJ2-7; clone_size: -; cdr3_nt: TGTGCCAGCAGCTCGCGGGACAGATCCTACGAGCAGTACTTC; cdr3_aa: CASSSRDRSYEQYF
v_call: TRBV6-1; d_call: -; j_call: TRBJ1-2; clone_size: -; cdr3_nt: TGTGCCAGCTTCAGGGGTGAATATGGCTACACCTTC; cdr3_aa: CASFRGEYGYTF